The entry below describes one TCR beta chain. Its cognate antigen is unknown. CD45RO/CCR7/CD25/CD127/CD95/CD27 separated CD4+ naive, central memory, regulatory and stem cell-like memory cells by sorting. Sequenced material consisted of expressed TCRB transcripts (all of the isolated RNA was reverse transcribed). Profiled with immunoSEQ multiplex PCR; TCRdb holds only in-frame clones, not every one. The sample holds some 150,000 clones, under 60% seen once. The sample belongs to a study of beta chain features in type 1 diabetes. The study, taken as a whole, reports: More deletions and fewer insertions at VDJ junctions were found in patients with type 1 diabetes.

This CDR3 contains 16 residues. Germline CDR1 SGDLS, CDR2 YYNGEE. Deletions cut 3 bases from V and 2 bases from J, with 15 bases between. The sequencing input was Tregs from blood. The clonotype was recovered from a man in his late teens or twenties in good health. The chain carries TRBV9 and TRBJ2-1; a possible D gene is TRBD2 (5 bases). The CDR3 DNA is TGTGCCAGCAGCGCCTGGACCGGGAAGACCTACAATGAGCAGTTCTTC. Its protein is CASSAWTGKTYNEQFF.